A selection of T cell receptor beta chains follows, all from one sample in a study of blood T cell repertoires in COVID-19. Libraries were prepared by immunoSEQ multiplex PCR; TCRdb keeps only in-frame clonotypes and omits some of them. The sample lists about 140,000 clones, 76% seen once, with 4.5% in the top ten. The material sequenced was peripheral blood. The source is a woman older than 75 with active or convalescent COVID-19. CDR3s include the opening cysteine and the closing phenylalanine or tryptophan. D genes are given only for firm matches. Clone size, where shown, is once, few, many, or a class for clones that have expanded.

j_gene,d_gene,v_gene,len,abundance,CDR3aa,CDR3nt
TRBJ1-5,NA,TRBV5-4,15,NA,CASSLEQFSNQPQHF,TGTGCCAGCAGCTTGGAACAGTTTAGCAATCAGCCCCAGCATTTT
TRBJ1-2,TRBD1,TRBV19,15,NA,CASSQATTGKNGYTF,TGTGCCAGTAGCCAAGCCACGACAGGGAAAAATGGCTACACCTTC
TRBJ2-3,TRBD2,TRBV7-8,15,once,CASSKLAGGTDTQYF,TGTGCCAGCAGCAAACTAGCGGGGGGCACAGATACGCAGTATTTT
TRBJ1-5,TRBD1,TRBV4-2,16,few,CASRLTGTGGDQPQHF,TGTGCCAGCAGACTAACCGGGACAGGGGGGGATCAGCCCCAGCATTTT
TRBJ2-5,NA,TRBV6-1,14,once,CASSPPGGEETQYF,TGTGCCAGCAGTCCCCCCGGAGGGGAAGAGACCCAGTACTTC
TRBJ2-7,NA,TRBV5-6,15,NA,CASSVTGRLSYEQYF,TGTGCCAGCAGCGTGACAGGAAGACTTTCCTACGAGCAGTACTTC
TRBJ2-1,NA,TRBV6-5,13,few,CASNKDGTSEQFF,TGTGCCAGCAACAAGGACGGTACTAGTGAGCAGTTCTTC
TRBJ1-5,NA,TRBV2,13,NA,CASSGWTNQPQHF,TGTGCCAGCAGTGGGTGGACAAATCAGCCCCAGCATTTT
TRBJ2-7,TRBD1,TRBV18,15,NA,CASSPGTGISYEQYF,TGTGCCAGCTCACCGGGGACAGGGATCTCCTACGAGCAGTACTTC
TRBJ2-7,NA,TRBV5-4,15,once,CASSIGGGRIYEQYF,TGTGCCAGCAGCATTGGCGGGGGCAGGATCTACGAGCAGTACTTC
TRBJ2-1,TRBD2,TRBV2,15,NA,CASRTVGGNYNEQFF,TGTGCCAGCAGAACGGTGGGGGGGAACTACAATGAGCAGTTCTTC
TRBJ1-4,NA,TRBV7-9,15,once,CASSPRTVDNEKLFF,TGTGCCAGCAGCCCGCGGACAGTAGACAATGAAAAACTGTTTTTT
TRBJ1-1,NA,TRBV18,13,NA,CASSPSFSAEAFF,TGTGCCAGCTCACCGAGTTTTAGCGCTGAAGCTTTCTTT
TRBJ2-5,TRBD1,TRBV11-2,13,NA,CASTGTGVETQYF,TGTGCCAGTACCGGGACAGGGGTAGAGACCCAGTACTTC
TRBJ2-5,TRBD1,TRBV18,15,once,CASSPGQAIQETQYF,TGTGCCAGCTCACCAGGACAGGCCATCCAAGAGACCCAGTACTTC
TRBJ1-4,NA,TRBV30,14,NA,CAWRPRGMVEKLFF,TGTGCCTGGAGGCCCAGGGGCATGGTTGAAAAACTGTTTTTT
TRBJ2-7,NA,TRBV5-6,16,NA,CASSVGPTPPSYEQYF,TGTGCCAGCAGCGTGGGGCCCACACCACCCTCCTACGAGCAGTACTTC
TRBJ1-1,TRBD1,TRBV7-2,15,once,CASSSYTGTGYEAFF,TGTGCCAGCAGCTCCTACACCGGGACAGGGTATGAAGCTTTCTTT
TRBJ1-5,NA,TRBV30,14,NA,CAWSPLAANQPQHF,TGTGCCTGGAGTCCCCTCGCCGCGAATCAGCCCCAGCATTTT
TRBJ2-7,TRBD1,TRBV7-8,13,NA,CASSGTDRAEQYF,TGTGCCAGCAGTGGGACCGACAGGGCCGAGCAGTACTTC
TRBJ1-1,TRBD1,TRBV30,15,NA,CAWSYPDRENTEAFF,TGTGCCTGGAGTTACCCAGACAGGGAGAACACTGAAGCTTTCTTT
TRBJ2-5,NA,TRBV2,16,NA,CASSEAGLRSQETQYF,TGTGCCAGCAGTGAAGCGGGACTCCGTTCCCAAGAGACCCAGTACTTC
TRBJ2-1,TRBD2,TRBV4-1,15,NA,CASSYRTSGGNEQFF,TGCGCCAGCAGCTACAGGACTAGCGGGGGCAATGAGCAGTTCTTC
TRBJ2-1,TRBD2,TRBV18,13,NA,CASSPSLADEQFF,TGTGCCAGCTCCCCTTCTCTAGCGGATGAGCAGTTCTTC
TRBJ2-3,NA,TRBV3-1/TRBV3-2,17,NA,CASSRRSQGLSTDTQYF,TGTGCCAGCAGCCGCAGATCACAGGGATTAAGCACAGATACGCAGTATTTT
TRBJ2-1,TRBD2,TRBV18,16,NA,CASSPGLAGAGNEQFF,TGTGCCAGCTCACCGGGACTAGCGGGGGCAGGGAATGAGCAGTTCTTC
TRBJ1-1,TRBD1,TRBV4-1,16,NA,CASRHRDSSATSEAFF,TGCGCCAGCAGGCACCGGGACAGTAGTGCAACGAGTGAAGCTTTCTTT
TRBJ1-1,NA,TRBV7-2,15,NA,CASSLGTAKNTEAFF,TGTGCCAGCAGCTTAGGAACAGCTAAGAACACTGAAGCTTTCTTT
TRBJ1-2,NA,TRBV2,11,few,CASSGQWGYTF,TGTGCCAGCAGTGGGCAGTGGGGCTACACCTTC
TRBJ1-1,TRBD1,TRBV7-2,15,NA,CASSRTGVDRSEAFF,TGTGCCAGCAGCCGGACAGGGGTAGATCGGTCGGAAGCTTTCTTT
TRBJ2-1,TRBD2,TRBV4-1,15,NA,CASSQSQREQDEQFF,TGCGCCAGCAGCCAGTCACAGCGGGAACAAGATGAGCAGTTCTTC
TRBJ2-1,TRBD2,TRBV7-2,15,once,CASSSSGGAFNEQFF,TGTGCCAGCAGCTCAAGCGGGGGGGCCTTCAATGAGCAGTTCTTC
TRBJ2-7,NA,TRBV7-2,14,NA,CASSSHAVSYEQYF,TGTGCCAGCAGCTCCCACGCGGTCTCCTACGAGCAGTACTTC
TRBJ2-3,NA,TRBV19,17,NA,CASSPRGMAGRIDTQYF,TGTGCCAGTAGTCCCCGAGGGATGGCGGGGAGGATAGATACGCAGTATTTT
TRBJ1-2,TRBD1,TRBV7-3,13,few,CASSSGQYYGYTF,TGTGCCAGCAGCTCGGGACAGTACTATGGCTACACCTTC
TRBJ1-1,NA,TRBV30,12,NA,CAWNNRDTEAFF,TGTGCCTGGAATAACAGGGACACTGAAGCTTTCTTT
TRBJ1-1,NA,TRBV30,12,NA,CAWNRVDTEAFF,TGTGCCTGGAACAGGGTGGACACTGAAGCTTTCTTT
TRBJ1-4,NA,TRBV5-6,14,NA,CASQENRAGGKLFF,TGTGCCAGCCAGGAGAACAGGGCTGGCGGAAAACTGTTTTTT
TRBJ2-2,TRBD1,TRBV15,15,NA,CATSRQGFGTGELFF,TGTGCCACCAGCCGACAGGGGTTTGGCACCGGGGAGCTGTTTTTT
TRBJ2-2,NA,TRBV24-1,13,NA,CATSQSVAGELFF,TGTGCCACCAGTCAATCAGTCGCCGGGGAGCTGTTTTTT
TRBJ1-2,NA,TRBV4-3,17,NA,CASSQDQGASNYGGYTF,TGCGCCAGCAGCCAAGATCAAGGGGCTTCCAACTATGGAGGCTACACCTTC
TRBJ1-4,NA,TRBV30,15,NA,CAWSTSGATNEKLFF,TGTGCCTGGAGTACATCAGGGGCAACTAATGAAAAACTGTTTTTT
TRBJ2-2,TRBD1,TRBV6-4,14,NA,CATSDRENTGELFF,TGTGCCACCTCGGACAGGGAGAACACCGGGGAGCTGTTTTTT
TRBJ2-3,TRBD2,TRBV5-4,15,NA,CASSYSGGATDTQYF,TGTGCCAGCAGCTATAGCGGGGGGGCCACAGATACGCAGTATTTT
TRBJ2-3,TRBD2,TRBV10-1,19,NA,CASSTGTSGGVRGTDTQYF,TGCGCCAGCAGCACCGGGACTAGCGGGGGGGTACGAGGCACAGATACGCAGTATTTT
TRBJ1-1,TRBD1,TRBV9,16,NA,CASSPTGTGRNTEAFF,TGTGCCAGCAGCCCCACCGGGACAGGGCGGAACACTGAAGCTTTCTTT
TRBJ1-5,NA,TRBV30,13,NA,CAWAPGGSQPQHF,TGTGCCTGGGCCCCCGGGGGTAGTCAGCCCCAGCATTTT
TRBJ1-3,TRBD1,TRBV6-4,17,NA,CARMTLLQGAAGNTIYF,TGTGCCAGGATGACACTACTACAGGGGGCAGCTGGAAACACCATATATTTT
TRBJ2-7,NA,TRBV6-6,12,NA,CASSYTRAEQYF,TGTGCCAGCAGTTACACGAGGGCCGAGCAGTACTTC
TRBJ1-5,TRBD1,TRBV27,16,NA,CASQPVQGAINQPQHF,TGTGCCAGCCAACCCGTACAGGGGGCCATCAATCAGCCCCAGCATTTT
TRBJ2-2,NA,TRBV2,15,NA,CASSRRASNTGELFF,TGTGCCAGCAGCCGTCGAGCATCGAACACCGGGGAGCTGTTTTTT
TRBJ2-1,TRBD1,TRBV19,15,NA,CASSMGRGQYNEQFF,TGTGCCAGTAGTATGGGAAGGGGGCAATATAATGAGCAGTTCTTC
TRBJ2-5,NA,TRBV7-9,15,NA,CASSPRQAPQETQYF,TGTGCCAGCAGCCCTAGACAGGCCCCCCAAGAGACCCAGTACTTC